These 5 T cell receptor beta chains originate from one sample sequenced in a study of CD8+ T cells in alopecia areata. RNA extraction and reverse transcription yielded cDNA as sequencing template. Sequenced by immunoSEQ multiplex PCR; TCRdb stores in-frame clones only, minus some. Here the sample spans about 64,000 clones, around 44% being singletons. The material sequenced was NKG2D-low CD8+ T cells sorted from blood. These receptors were taken from a human donor with alopecia areata.

The rearrangement uses TRBV7-2 and TRBJ2-7, with D possibly TRBD2 on 5 matching bases. CDR3 length: 13 residues. Trimming left V 5 bases short and J 4 bases short, with 12 bases between. Germline CDR1 and CDR2: SGHTA and FQGNSA. CDR3 bases: TGTGCCAGCAGCCCCGGGATGGGGTACGAGCAGTACTTC. Its protein is CASSPGMGYEQYF.

This clone was seen more than once but under ten times. J is TRBJ2-1 and V is TRBV29-1, with TRBD2 matching 9 bases. CDR3 length equals 15 residues. Germline lookup yields CDR1 SQVTM and CDR2 ANQGSEA. V lost 2 bases and J lost 0; bases outside the gene matches: 2. The DNA for the CDR3 is TGCAGCGTTGAATCGACTAGCGGCTCCTACAATGAGCAGTTCTTC. Its translation is CSVESTSGSYNEQFF.

This sequence joins TRBV4-3 and TRBJ2-7; TRBD1 might be the D (6 bases). Trimming took off 0 bases at V and 3 bases at J, with 15 bases between the two ends. Per the germline V gene, CDR1 is LGHNA and CDR2 is YSLEER. The CDR3 runs 16 residues. In DNA, the CDR3 is TGCGCCAGCAGCCAAGATTCAGGACAGCCATACTACGAGCAGTACTTC. This sequence encodes CASSQDSGQPYYEQYF.

The V and J genes are TRBV6-5 and TRBJ1-6; D unclear. Germline V gene lookup returns CDR1 MNHEY and CDR2 SVGAGI. The length of the CDR3 is 15 residues. The ends were cut back, 6 bases at V and 0 bases at J, with 9 bases in the middle. The CDR3 sequence: CASREWSSYNSPLHF. The DNA of the CDR3 is TGTGCCAGCAGAGAGTGGAGCTCCTATAATTCACCCCTCCACTTT.

This chain joins TRBV7-8 and TRBJ2-3, with D unclear. Germline assignment: CDR1 SGHVS and CDR2 FQNEAQ. The CDR3 spans 12 residues. Trimming shortened V by 7 bases and J by 5 bases, and 10 bases separated the two germline ends. DNA of the CDR3: TGTGCCAGCACCGTGTGGGGAGATACGCAGTATTTT. Translated: CASTVWGDTQYF.